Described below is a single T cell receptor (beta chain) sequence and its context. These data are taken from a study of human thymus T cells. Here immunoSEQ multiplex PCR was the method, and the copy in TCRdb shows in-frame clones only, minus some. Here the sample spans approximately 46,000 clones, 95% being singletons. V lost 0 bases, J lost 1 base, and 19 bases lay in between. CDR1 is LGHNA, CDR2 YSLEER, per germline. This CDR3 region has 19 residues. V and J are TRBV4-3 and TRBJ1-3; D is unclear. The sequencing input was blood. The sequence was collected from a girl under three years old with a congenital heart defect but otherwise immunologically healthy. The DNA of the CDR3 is TGCGCCAGCAGCCAAGAAAGCCTTAATAGGGCTTATTCTGGAAACACCATATATTTT. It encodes CASSQESLNRAYSGNTIYF.